Each of the 13 T cell receptor beta chains below was sequenced from the same sample in a study of blood T cell repertoires in COVID-19. Using immunoSEQ multiplex PCR, the repertoire was profiled, and TCRdb retains in-frame clones only, with some absent. The table lists about 460,000 clones, 75% to 90% of them singletons. Sample: PBMCs or T cells enriched from blood (not recorded which). These receptors all come from a woman aged 55-69 years who had recovered from COVID-19.

V is TRBV6-5 and J is TRBJ1-6, with 9 bases matching TRBD1. This CDR3 has 15 amino acids. The junction had 10 bases not matched to a gene; V was cut back by 6 bases and J by 10 bases. CDR1 and CDR2 (germline): MNHEY, SVGAGI. CDR3 nucleotides: TGTGCCAGCAGAGCGACCGGGACAGGGACCTCACCCCTCCACTTT. This codes for CASRATGTGTSPLHF.

The chain combines TRBV25-1 with TRBJ2-2; a possible D gene is TRBD1 (5 bases). Trimming stripped 0 bases from V and 6 bases from J, with 5 bases between. The germline gives CDR1 MGHDK, CDR2 SYGVNS. This CDR3 region has 13 residues. CDR3 amino acids: CASSEYRAGELFF. CDR3 sequence (DNA): TGTGCCAGCAGTGAATACAGGGCCGGGGAGCTGTTTTTT.

The chain recombines TRBV2 with TRBJ2-7; D remains unclear. Germline loops: CDR1 SNHLY, CDR2 FYNNEI. The CDR3 has 13 residues. V lost 4 bases to trimming and J lost 2 bases, with 9 bases between them. CDR3 residues: CASSVRPPYEQYF. The CDR3 DNA is TGTGCCAGCAGTGTCAGGCCACCCTACGAGCAGTACTTC.

This chain uses TRBV28 with TRBJ1-1; 11 bases are shared with TRBD1. The trim removed 5 bases at V and 6 bases at J, leaving 8 bases unmatched. The CDR3 has 15 residues. CDR1 is MDHEN and CDR2 is SYDVKM in the germline V gene. The CDR3 spells CASSVTGTGGSEAFF. DNA of the CDR3: TGTGCCAGCAGTGTCACCGGGACAGGGGGTTCTGAAGCTTTCTTT.

The gene calls are TRBV10-1 and TRBJ2-4; 9 bases are shared with TRBD1. V lost 3 bases to trimming and J lost 4 bases; unmatched junction nucleotides: 1. CDR3 size: 14 residues. Germline V CDR1 and CDR2: WNHNN, SYGVQD (reference sequence). The CDR3 nucleotides are TGCGCCAGCAGTGACGACAGGGGGAAAAACATTCAGTACTTC. Translation gives CASSDDRGKNIQYF.

The gene calls are TRBV7-9 and TRBJ1-2; D gene ambiguous. Germline V CDR1 and CDR2: SEHNR, FQNEAQ (reference sequence). CDR3 size: 13 residues. V shed 5 bases and J shed 5 bases, with 12 bases lying between them. CDR3 in DNA: TGTGCCAGCAGCGACCTAGCAGATTATGGCTACACCTTC. Residues: CASSDLADYGYTF. The variable domain in full, completed from reference TRBV7-9 and TRBJ1-2, reads DTGVSQNPRHKITKRGQNVTFRCDPISEHNRLYWYRQTLGQGPEFLTYFQNEAQLEKSRLLSDRFSAERPKGSFSTLEIQRTEQGDSAMYLCASSDLADYGYTFGSGTRLTVV.

The rearrangement joins TRBV2 to TRBJ1-3; TRBD1 might be the D (6 bases). This CDR3 region has 17 residues. V shed 7 bases and J shed 0 bases, with 19 bases lying between them. Germline-derived CDR1 and CDR2 are SNHLY and FYNNEI. CDR3 nucleotide sequence: TGTGCCAGCACCACGTTAGGGGGAGTCGGCTCTGGAAACACCATATATTTT. Translation gives CASTTLGGVGSGNTIYF.

The V call is TRBV5-1, the J call TRBJ1-6, with D uncertain. The V gene lost 2 bases and the J gene lost 6 bases, with 9 bases spanning the gap. The CDR3 runs to 14 residues. In germline, CDR1 is SGHRS, CDR2 YFSETQ. As DNA, the CDR3 is TGCGCCAGCAGCTTTATGGAGGCTAATTCACCCCTCCACTTT. Amino acids: CASSFMEANSPLHF.

This clone was found a few times. The gene calls are TRBV2 and TRBJ1-2, with no clear D. Trimming shortened V by 6 bases and J by 7 bases, and 9 bases separated the two germline ends. The CDR3 has 11 residues. CDR1 and CDR2 (germline): SNHLY, FYNNEI. CDR3 residues: CASRRGGGYTF. The CDR3 DNA reads TGTGCCAGCAGGCGGGGTGGTGGCTACACCTTC.

This chain links TRBV9 with TRBJ1-1; D not certain. The V gene's germline CDR1 is SGDLS and CDR2 YYNGEE. There are 13 residues in the CDR3. Trimming removed 4 bases from V and 1 base from J, with 8 bases in between. The CDR3 sequence is CASSLLRNTEAFF. CDR3 in DNA: TGTGCCAGCAGCCTACTGAGGAACACTGAAGCTTTCTTT.

This rearrangement joins TRBV29-1 to TRBJ1-1; weak D call: TRBD1 (5 bases). Deletions cut 5 bases from V and 7 bases from J, with 11 bases between. This CDR3 has 11 amino acids. The germline V gene has CDR1 SQVTM and CDR2 ANQGSEA. DNA for the CDR3: TGCAGCGTTCATTCAGGGCTTGAAGCTTTCTTT. Its translation: CSVHSGLEAFF.

This clone has a single count. The chain combines TRBV14 with TRBJ2-1; the match to TRBD2 covers 8 bases. The CDR3 runs 16 residues. The trim removed 1 base at V and 8 bases at J, leaving 10 bases unmatched. Germline V gives CDR1 SGHDN, CDR2 FVKESK. The CDR3 bases are TGTGCCAGCAGCCAAGGGGGACTAGGAGTCGCTCATGAGCAGTTCTTC. Protein product: CASSQGGLGVAHEQFF.

This rearrangement joins TRBV7-8 to TRBJ1-2; TRBD1 matches 9 bases. CDR3 length: 16 residues. The germline V gene has CDR1 SGHVS and CDR2 FQNEAQ. The ends lost 1 base at V and 4 bases at J; junction bases unmatched: 7. CDR3 amino acids: CASSLVSTGGLYGYTF. CDR3 sequence (DNA): TGTGCCAGCAGCTTAGTATCGACAGGGGGGCTCTATGGCTACACCTTC. The full variable domain, its missing parts supplied by reference TRBV7-8 and TRBJ1-2, is GAGVSQSPRYKVAKRGQDVALRCDPISGHVSLFWYQQALGQGPEFLTYFQNEAQLDKSGLPSDRFFAERPEGSVSTLKIQRTQQEDSAVYLCASSLVSTGGLYGYTFGSGTRLTVV.